This TCR beta chain was profiled in a study of prognosis after radiotherapy for stage I lung cancer. Overall study context: The tumors were adenocarcinoma in approximately 13 patients (squamous cell carcinoma in about 7).

The CDR3 totals 11 residues. The germline V gene has CDR1 WSHSY and CDR2 SAAADI. Trimming removed 6 bases at V and 0 bases at J, with 2 bases between. Genomic DNA served as the source from which two-round multiplex PCR generated TCR beta CDR3 amplicons. Primers specific to each TRBV and TRBJ gene were used in first-round PCR. In the second PCR round, amplification relied on universal primers. TCRdb reanalysed the multiplex PCR reads using MiXCR and keeps one entry per CDR3 protein. Of about 15,000 distinct CDR3 sequences in the sample, 31% were seen once. This clonotype has a count of ten or more. Its antigen remains unknown. Findings of the study overall: Counts of unique TCR clones fell following stereotactic body radiation therapy, median roughly 9,900 versus 7,200.

The chain combines TRBV10-2 with TRBJ1-1; D unresolved. The TCR comes from a donor over 45 with non-small cell lung cancer. The sample was PBMCs, taken before or after stereotactic body radiation therapy (not recorded which). The CDR3 is CASRMNTEAFF. CDR3 in DNA: TGCGCCAGCAGGATGAACACTGAAGCTTTCTTT.